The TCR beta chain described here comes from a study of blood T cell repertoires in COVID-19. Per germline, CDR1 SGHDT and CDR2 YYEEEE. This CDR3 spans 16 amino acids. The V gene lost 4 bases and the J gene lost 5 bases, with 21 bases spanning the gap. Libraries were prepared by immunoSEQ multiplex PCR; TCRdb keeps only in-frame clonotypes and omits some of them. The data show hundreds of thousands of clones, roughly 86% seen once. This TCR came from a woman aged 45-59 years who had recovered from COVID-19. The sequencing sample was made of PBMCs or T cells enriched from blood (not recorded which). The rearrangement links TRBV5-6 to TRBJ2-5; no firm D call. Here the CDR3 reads CASSPGLVGQAETQYF. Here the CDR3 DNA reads TGTGCCAGCAGCCCCGGTTTGGTGGGCCAGGCGGAGACCCAGTACTTC.